Listed below are T cell receptor beta chains from one sample, sequenced in a study of OX40 agonist ivuxolimab in advanced cancers. Clones were read by immunoSEQ multiplex PCR, and TCRdb kept only the in-frame ones, dropping some. This sample yields over 25,000 clones, of which 65% to 80% are seen a single time; about 31% belongs to the top ten. Source: CD4+ or CD8+ T cells sorted from blood, taken in a trial of the OX40 agonist ivuxolimab. These receptors were taken from an adult with an advanced solid tumor such as melanoma, head and neck, liver or kidney cancer. The conserved cysteine and the conserved F or W are not part of the CDR3 here. Each record gives: V gene, CDR3 protein.

v_call: TRBV9; cdr3_aa: ASSVGTEETQY
v_call: TRBV7-3; cdr3_aa: ASSLTTAPGTEAF
v_call: TRBV7-8; cdr3_aa: ASSSTLTSGRTQLF
v_call: TRBV11-2; cdr3_aa: ASSLSPTLGQVGGYT
v_call: TRBV15; cdr3_aa: ATSNIWSSNTGELF
v_call: TRBV16; cdr3_aa: ASSHGTNYGYT
v_call: TRBV13; cdr3_aa: ASSPLGTGEETQY
v_call: TRBV28; cdr3_aa: ASSLIWDRGHEQY
v_call: TRBV6-4; cdr3_aa: ASSVDRVGEKLF
v_call: TRBV28; cdr3_aa: ASSLNRGRQPQH
v_call: TRBV19; cdr3_aa: ASSPGTDSNQPQH
v_call: TRBV9; cdr3_aa: ASSAQTGVPNTGELF
v_call: TRBV5-1; cdr3_aa: ASSYRGQGLFTDTQY
v_call: TRBV11-3; cdr3_aa: ASSFARGPYEQY
v_call: TRBV9; cdr3_aa: ASSVNAGAYRATGELF
v_call: TRBV7-8; cdr3_aa: ASSMLAGGYNEQF
v_call: TRBV9; cdr3_aa: ASSVVAPSSNTGELF
v_call: TRBV6-5; cdr3_aa: ASGTSDYEQY
v_call: TRBV15; cdr3_aa: ATRKSGGHSYNSPLH
v_call: TRBV14; cdr3_aa: ASSRKLEGRNEQF
v_call: TRBV18; cdr3_aa: ASSPKDRVYTYEQY
v_call: TRBV4-1; cdr3_aa: ASSPNPGENYGYT
v_call: TRBV2; cdr3_aa: ASSQPGQGSAYEQY
v_call: TRBV28; cdr3_aa: ASSILITGDLAGNTIY
v_call: TRBV15; cdr3_aa: ATSSPGEHYGYT
v_call: TRBV28; cdr3_aa: ASSFNLGSHTEAF
v_call: TRBV9; cdr3_aa: ASSASSGELF
v_call: TRBV7-9; cdr3_aa: ASSPPGEGVNYGYT
v_call: TRBV6-6; cdr3_aa: ATTVAGSSYEQY
v_call: TRBV11-2; cdr3_aa: ASSQGARNSPLH
v_call: TRBV28; cdr3_aa: ASRRTVDNQPQH
v_call: TRBV6-1; cdr3_aa: ASSEFSAYEQY
v_call: TRBV30; cdr3_aa: AWSEGGSSYEQY
v_call: TRBV4-1; cdr3_aa: ASSPTGGPENTIY
v_call: TRBV27; cdr3_aa: ASSLLGLAGAYEQY
v_call: TRBV19; cdr3_aa: ASSITETGFTDTQY
v_call: TRBV4-2; cdr3_aa: ASSQEASGGADTQY
v_call: TRBV13; cdr3_aa: ASSSGTSGSRGTDTQY